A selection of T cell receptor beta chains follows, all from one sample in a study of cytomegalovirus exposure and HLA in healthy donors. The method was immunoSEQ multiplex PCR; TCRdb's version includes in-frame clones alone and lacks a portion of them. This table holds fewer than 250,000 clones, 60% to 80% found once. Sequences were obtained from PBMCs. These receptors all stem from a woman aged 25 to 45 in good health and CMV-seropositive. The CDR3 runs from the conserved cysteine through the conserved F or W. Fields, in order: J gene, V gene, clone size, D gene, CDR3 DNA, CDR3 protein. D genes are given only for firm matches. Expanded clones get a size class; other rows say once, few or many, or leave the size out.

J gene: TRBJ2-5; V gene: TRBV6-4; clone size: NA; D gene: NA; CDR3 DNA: TGTGCGAAGGGGGGAAAGGCTTCCCATGAGAGGGGGGGCCCTGGAGAGACCCAGTACTTC; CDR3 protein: CAKGGKASHERGGPGETQYF
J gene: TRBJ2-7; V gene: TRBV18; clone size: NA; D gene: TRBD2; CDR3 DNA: TGTGCCAGCTCAAGGCGGACTAGCGGGTCCCTCTACGAGCAGTACTTC; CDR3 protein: CASSRRTSGSLYEQYF
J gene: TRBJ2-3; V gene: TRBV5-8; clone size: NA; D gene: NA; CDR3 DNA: TGTGCCAGCAGCTTGGAGCGGACGGCCACAGATACGCAGTATTTT; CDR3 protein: CASSLERTATDTQYF
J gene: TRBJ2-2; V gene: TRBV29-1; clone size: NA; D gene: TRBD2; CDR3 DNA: TGCAGCGCGGCGGCGGGGGGGCCGTATACCGGGGAGCTGTTTTTT; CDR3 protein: CSAAAGGPYTGELFF
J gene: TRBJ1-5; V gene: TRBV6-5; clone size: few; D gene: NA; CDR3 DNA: TGTGCCAGCAGTCGCCAAGGACAGCAGAATCAGCCCCAGCATTTT; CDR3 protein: CASSRQGQQNQPQHF
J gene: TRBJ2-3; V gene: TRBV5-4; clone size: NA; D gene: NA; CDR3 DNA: TGTGCCAGCAGCTTGGGCGGGGCACGAGATACGCAGTATTTT; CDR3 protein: CASSLGGARDTQYF
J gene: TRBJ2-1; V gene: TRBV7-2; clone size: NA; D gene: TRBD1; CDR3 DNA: TGTGCCAGCAGTGCTAGGGGGCCTCGAAACTACAATGAGCAGTTCTTC; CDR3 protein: CASSARGPRNYNEQFF
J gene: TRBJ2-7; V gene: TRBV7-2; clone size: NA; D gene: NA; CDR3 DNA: TGTGCCAGCAGCTTACACACCTACGAGCAGTACTTC; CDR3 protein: CASSLHTYEQYF
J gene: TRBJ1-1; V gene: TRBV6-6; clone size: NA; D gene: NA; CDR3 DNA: TGTGCCAGCAGCCTTAGCACTGAAGCTTTCTTT; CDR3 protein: CASSLSTEAFF
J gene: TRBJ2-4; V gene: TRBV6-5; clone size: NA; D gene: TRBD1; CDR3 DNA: TGTGCCAGCAGTCCCGGGACAGCAAACATTCAGTACTTC; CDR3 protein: CASSPGTANIQYF
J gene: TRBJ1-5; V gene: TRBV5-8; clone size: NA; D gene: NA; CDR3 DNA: TGTGCCAGCAGCCGGGGGGCGTGGTTGGGCGGCAATCAGCCCCAGCATTTT; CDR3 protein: CASSRGAWLGGNQPQHF
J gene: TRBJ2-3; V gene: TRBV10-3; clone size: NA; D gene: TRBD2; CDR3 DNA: TGTGCCATCAGCCTGACTAGCGGGGGAAGCACAGATACGCAGTATTTT; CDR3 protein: CAISLTSGGSTDTQYF
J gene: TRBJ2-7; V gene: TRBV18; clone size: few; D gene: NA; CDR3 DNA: TGTGCCAGCTCACCCCTTAGGGGTCCCGAGCAGTACTTC; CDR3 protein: CASSPLRGPEQYF
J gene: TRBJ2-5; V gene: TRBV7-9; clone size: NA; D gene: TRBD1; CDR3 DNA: TGTGCCAGCAGCTTCGACAGGGCCAAAGAGACCCAGTACTTC; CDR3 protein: CASSFDRAKETQYF
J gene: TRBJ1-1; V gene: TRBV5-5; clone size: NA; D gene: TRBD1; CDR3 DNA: TGTGCCAGCAGCCTCATCCAGGGGGGCCCCGAAGCTTTCTTT; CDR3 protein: CASSLIQGGPEAFF
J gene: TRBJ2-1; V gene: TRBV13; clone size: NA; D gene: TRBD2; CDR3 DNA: TGTGCCAGCAGCAATAGCCGGACCCCGGGAGGGAATGAGCAGTTCTTC; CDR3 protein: CASSNSRTPGGNEQFF
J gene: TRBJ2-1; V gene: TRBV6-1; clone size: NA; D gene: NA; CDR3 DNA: TGTGCCAGCAGTGATGGGGTAGCGGTAAGCTACAATGAGCAGTTCTTC; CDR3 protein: CASSDGVAVSYNEQFF
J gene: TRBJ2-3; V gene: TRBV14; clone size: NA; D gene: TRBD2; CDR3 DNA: TGTGCCAGCAGCCAAGATTCACTAGCGGGGTGGTCGGATACGCAGTATTTT; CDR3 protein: CASSQDSLAGWSDTQYF
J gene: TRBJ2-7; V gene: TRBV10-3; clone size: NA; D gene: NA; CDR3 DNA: TGTGCCATCAGCCTAGACGCAGGGATTTCGGGCTACGAGCAGTACTTC; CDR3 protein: CAISLDAGISGYEQYF
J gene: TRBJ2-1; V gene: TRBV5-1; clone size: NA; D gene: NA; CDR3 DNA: TGCGCCAGCAGCTTGTTAGATTTCTCCTACAATGAGCAGTTCTTC; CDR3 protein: CASSLLDFSYNEQFF
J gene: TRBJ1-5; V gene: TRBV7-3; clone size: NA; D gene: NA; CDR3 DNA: TGTGCCAGCAGCTTAGGTATGGGGACAACCCAGCATTTT; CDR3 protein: CASSLGMGTTQHF
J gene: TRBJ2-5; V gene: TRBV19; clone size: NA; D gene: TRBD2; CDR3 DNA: TGTGCCAGTAGTATAGCCGGAACTAGCGGGAGGCGAGAGACCCAGTACTTC; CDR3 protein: CASSIAGTSGRRETQYF
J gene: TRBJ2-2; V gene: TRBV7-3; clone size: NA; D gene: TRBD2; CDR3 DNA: TGTGCCAGCAGCCCGGGGACTAGTCGCACCGGGGAGCTGTTTTTT; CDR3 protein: CASSPGTSRTGELFF
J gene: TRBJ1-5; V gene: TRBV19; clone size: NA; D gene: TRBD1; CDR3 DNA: TGTGCCAGTAGTCTAAACAGGGGCGGCAATCAGCCCCAGCATTTT; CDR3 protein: CASSLNRGGNQPQHF
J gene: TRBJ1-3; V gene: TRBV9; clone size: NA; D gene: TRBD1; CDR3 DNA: TGTGCCAGCAGCTCCGAAGGCAGGGGGCTTGGAAACACCATATATTTT; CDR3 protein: CASSSEGRGLGNTIYF
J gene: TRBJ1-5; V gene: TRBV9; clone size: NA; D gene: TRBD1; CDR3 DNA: TGTGCCAGCAGCGCGGGACAGGGCAGGAGTCAGCCCCAGCATTTT; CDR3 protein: CASSAGQGRSQPQHF
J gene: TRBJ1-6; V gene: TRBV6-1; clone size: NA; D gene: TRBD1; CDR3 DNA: TGTGCCAGCAGTGCGAACCGGGACAGCTACGATAATTCACCCCTCCACTTT; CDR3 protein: CASSANRDSYDNSPLHF
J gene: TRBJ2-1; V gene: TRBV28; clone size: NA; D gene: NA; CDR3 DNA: TGTGCCAGCAGTTTCGTGACGGGAGCATACAATGAGCAGTTCTTC; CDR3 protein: CASSFVTGAYNEQFF
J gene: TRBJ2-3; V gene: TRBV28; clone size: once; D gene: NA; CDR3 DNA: TGTGCCAGCAGCGGTTTGAGTCTAACAGATACGCAGTATTTT; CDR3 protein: CASSGLSLTDTQYF
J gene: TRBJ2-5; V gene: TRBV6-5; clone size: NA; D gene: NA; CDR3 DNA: TGTGCCAGCAGTTACTCAGGGGAAGAGACCCAGTACTTC; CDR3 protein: CASSYSGEETQYF
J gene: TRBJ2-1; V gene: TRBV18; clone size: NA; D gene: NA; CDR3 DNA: TGTGCCAGCTCACCGGGCAGCCACAATGAGCAGTTCTTC; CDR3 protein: CASSPGSHNEQFF
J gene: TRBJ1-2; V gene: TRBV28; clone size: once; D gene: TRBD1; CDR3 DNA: TGTGCCACCCAGTTTGAGGACAGGTCATTCTATGGCTACACCTTC; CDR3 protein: CATQFEDRSFYGYTF
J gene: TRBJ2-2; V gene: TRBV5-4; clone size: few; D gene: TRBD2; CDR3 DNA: TGTGCCAGCAGCTTGAGGCTAGCGGGGGGACATGGCGGGGAGCTGTTTTTT; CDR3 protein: CASSLRLAGGHGGELFF
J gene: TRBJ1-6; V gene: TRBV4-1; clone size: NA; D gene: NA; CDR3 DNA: TGCGCCAGCAGCCAAGGGTCTGTGCACAGGCTAAATTCACCCCTCCACTTT; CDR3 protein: CASSQGSVHRLNSPLHF
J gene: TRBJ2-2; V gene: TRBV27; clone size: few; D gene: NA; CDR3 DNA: TGTGCCAGCAGTCCCCAAACTCTTACCGGGGAGCTGTTTTTT; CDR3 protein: CASSPQTLTGELFF
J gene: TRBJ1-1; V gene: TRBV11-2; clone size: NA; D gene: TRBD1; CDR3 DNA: TGTGCCAGCAGCTTAGTACAGGGGAGTACTGAAGCTTTCTTT; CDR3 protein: CASSLVQGSTEAFF
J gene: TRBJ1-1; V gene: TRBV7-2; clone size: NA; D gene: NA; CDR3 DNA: TGTGCCAGCAGCAATAGCGCCGGGGTGAACACTGAAGCTTTCTTT; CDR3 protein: CASSNSAGVNTEAFF
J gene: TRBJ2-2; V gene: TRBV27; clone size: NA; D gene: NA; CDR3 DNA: TGTGCCAGCAGTCCAGGGACTGATGCCTATCTGGCCGGGGAGCTGTTTTTT; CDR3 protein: CASSPGTDAYLAGELFF
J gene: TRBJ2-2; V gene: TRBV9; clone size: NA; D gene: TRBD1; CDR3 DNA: TGTGCCAGCAGCAGGACAGGTCACACCGGGGAGCTGTTTTTT; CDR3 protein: CASSRTGHTGELFF
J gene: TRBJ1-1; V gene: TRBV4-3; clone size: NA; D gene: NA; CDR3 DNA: TGCGCCAGCAGCCAAGGAGACAGGCGGAACACTGAAGCTTTCTTT; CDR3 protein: CASSQGDRRNTEAFF
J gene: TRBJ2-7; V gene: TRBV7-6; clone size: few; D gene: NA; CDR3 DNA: TGTGCCAGCAGTTACATCCGGGGCGAGCAGTACTTC; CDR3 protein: CASSYIRGEQYF
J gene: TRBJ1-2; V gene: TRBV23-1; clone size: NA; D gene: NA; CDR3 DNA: TGCGCCAGCAGTGGCCCTCACTATGGCTACACCTTC; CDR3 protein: CASSGPHYGYTF
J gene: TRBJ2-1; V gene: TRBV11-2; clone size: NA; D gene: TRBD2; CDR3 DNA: TGTGCCAGCGCAGAGGCGGGAGTGACCTACAATGAGCAGTTCTTC; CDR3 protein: CASAEAGVTYNEQFF
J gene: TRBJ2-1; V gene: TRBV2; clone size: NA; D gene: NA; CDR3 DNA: TGTGCCAGCAGTGAACGGAATGAGCAGTTCTTC; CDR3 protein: CASSERNEQFF
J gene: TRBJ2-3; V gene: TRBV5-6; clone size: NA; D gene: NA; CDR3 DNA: TGTGCCAGCAGACCTCGGGATAGGGCCTTAACGGAGCAGTATTTT; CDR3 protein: CASRPRDRALTEQYF
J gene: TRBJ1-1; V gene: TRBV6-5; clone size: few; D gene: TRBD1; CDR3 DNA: TGTGCCAGCAGTAATCCCAGGGGGCGAGGCACTGAAGCTTTCTTT; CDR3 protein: CASSNPRGRGTEAFF
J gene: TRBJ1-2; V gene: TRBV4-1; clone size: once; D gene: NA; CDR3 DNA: TGCGCCAGCAGCCAAGATAAGGCAGTGGAGGACAGTCCTAACTATGGCTACACCTTC; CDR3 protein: CASSQDKAVEDSPNYGYTF
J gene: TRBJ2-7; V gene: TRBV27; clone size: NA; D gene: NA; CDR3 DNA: TGTGCCAGCAGTCCCGGAGCCAGCCTCCACGAGCAGTACTTC; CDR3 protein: CASSPGASLHEQYF
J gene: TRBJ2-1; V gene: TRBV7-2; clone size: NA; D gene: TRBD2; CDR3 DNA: TGTGCCAGCAGCTTACCATGTAGCGGGAGGTACAATGAGCAGTTCTTC; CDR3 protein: CASSLPCSGRYNEQFF
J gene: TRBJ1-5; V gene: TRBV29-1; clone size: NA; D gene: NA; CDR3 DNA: TGCAGCGTTGGAGGGGGACGGAATCAGCCCCAGCATTTT; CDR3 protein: CSVGGGRNQPQHF
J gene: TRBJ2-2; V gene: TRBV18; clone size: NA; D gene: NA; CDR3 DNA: TGTGCCAGCTCACCACAAATGACCCGGGCCGGGGAGCTGTTTTTT; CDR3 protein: CASSPQMTRAGELFF
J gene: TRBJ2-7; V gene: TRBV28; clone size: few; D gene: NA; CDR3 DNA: TGTGCCAGCAATGAGGGGGGGTCCTACGAGCAGTACTTC; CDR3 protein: CASNEGGSYEQYF